These 2 T cell receptor beta chains share one sample of origin, sequenced in a study of blood T cell repertoires in COVID-19. The method was immunoSEQ multiplex PCR; TCRdb's version includes in-frame clones alone and lacks a portion of them. The sample consists of some 260,000 clones, under 95% of them appearing once. Sequenced material: PBMCs or T cells enriched from blood (not recorded which). The receptors were gathered from a woman in her late teens or twenties who had recovered from COVID-19.

This clone was observed once. V usage is TRBV6-5 and J usage is TRBJ2-1; possible D gene TRBD2, 6 bases. V lost 6 bases to trimming and J lost 0 bases, with 12 bases between them. Germline V gene data show CDR1 as MNHEY and CDR2 as SVGAGI. This CDR3 spans 15 amino acids. In DNA form, the CDR3 reads TGTGCCAGCAGAGTGGACGGGAGCTCCTACAATGAGCAGTTCTTC. Residues: CASRVDGSSYNEQFF.

The chain is built from TRBV10-3 and TRBJ2-5; TRBD2 matches at 7 bases. Trimming at V came to 6 bases and at J to 2 bases, leaving 3 bases not matched to a gene. This CDR3 has 13 residues. Germline CDR1 and CDR2: ENHRY and SYGVKD. The CDR3 sequence: CAIRAGVQETQYF. The CDR3 nucleotides read TGTGCCATCAGGGCGGGGGTACAAGAGACCCAGTACTTC.